These 32 T cell receptor beta chains were sequenced from one sample in a study of blood T cell repertoires in COVID-19. Measured with immunoSEQ multiplex PCR; TCRdb has only the in-frame clones, and not every one. The table includes some 95,000 clones, 70% to 80% detected once. Material: peripheral blood. These TCRs come from a man in his 70s with acute or convalescent COVID-19.

The gene calls are TRBV5-1 and TRBJ2-2, with 11 nucleotides matching TRBD2. J lost 4 bases, V lost 3 bases, and 5 bases had no gene match. The CDR3 loop spans 16 amino acids. Germline CDR1 reads SGHRS; CDR2 reads YFSETQ. The CDR3 nucleotides read TGCGCCAGCAGCTCACGACTAGCGGGAAGCACCGGGGAGCTGTTTTTT. Amino acids: CASSSRLAGSTGELFF.

DNA of the CDR3: TGTGCCAGCAGGCCCCCGCGTTACAATCGAGAAGTGAAGGGGGACGAGCAGTACTTC. Translated: CASRPPRYNREVKGDEQYF. The chain carries TRBV2 and TRBJ2-7; D perhaps matches TRBD1 (6 bases). Germline V gene lookup returns CDR1 SNHLY and CDR2 FYNNEI. The CDR3 extends over 19 amino acids. Trimming left V 6 bases short and J 5 bases short, with 32 bases between.

V and J are TRBV4-2 and TRBJ2-1; 9 nucleotides match TRBD1. V lost 1 base and J lost 2; bases outside the gene matches: 6. CDR3 length equals 17 residues. Germline V CDR1 and CDR2: LGHNA, YNFKEQ. This CDR3 is CASSQVGTGGPYNEQFF. Written as DNA, the CDR3 is TGTGCCAGCAGCCAAGTAGGCACAGGGGGCCCCTACAATGAGCAGTTCTTC.

The V and J genes are TRBV19 and TRBJ1-5, with a weak D call TRBD1 (6 bases). V shed 7 bases and J shed 0 bases, with 19 bases lying between them. The CDR3 extends over 17 amino acids. Germline CDR1 reads LNHDA; CDR2 reads SQIVND (reference sequence). This CDR3 is CASTSTGTTYSNQPQHF. The CDR3, as DNA: TGTGCCAGTACCTCAACGGGGACAACGTATAGCAATCAGCCCCAGCATTTT.

The chain carries TRBV18 and TRBJ2-3, with TRBD2 matching over 8 bases. V lost 6 bases to trimming and J lost 1 base; unmatched junction nucleotides: 9. From germline, CDR1 is KGHSH and CDR2 LQKENI. The CDR3 spans 16 residues. The CDR3 loop is CASSPTAGEGTDTQYF. The CDR3 coding sequence is TGTGCCAGCTCCCCCACAGCGGGAGAAGGCACAGATACGCAGTATTTT.

V is TRBV28 and J is TRBJ1-2; perhaps TRBD1 as D (6 bases). From germline, CDR1 is MDHEN and CDR2 SYDVKM. Deletions cut 2 bases from V and 7 bases from J, with 20 bases between. This CDR3 region has 16 residues. The CDR3 region is CASSLGGWGGSGGYTF. CDR3 nucleotide sequence: TGTGCCAGCAGTTTAGGGGGTTGGGGGGGCTCTGGTGGCTACACCTTC.

This chain uses TRBV7-9 with TRBJ2-7; 9 bases fit TRBD1. J lost 7 bases, V lost 7 bases, and 8 bases had no gene match. The CDR3 consists of 13 residues. CDR1 SEHNR and CDR2 FQNEAQ come from the germline V gene (reference sequence). DNA of the CDR3: TGTGCCAGCACCGGTACAGGGGGCGGGGAGCAGTACTTC. This gives the protein CASTGTGGGEQYF.

The chain uses TRBV5-1 and TRBJ2-2, with TRBD1 matching 11 bases. This CDR3 spans 16 amino acids. Germline V CDR1 and CDR2: SGHRS, YFSETQ. Germline trimming cut 3 bases from V and 3 bases from J; bases unmatched to any gene: 4. CDR3 loop: CASSSDRGLDTGELFF. DNA of the CDR3: TGCGCCAGCAGCTCGGACAGGGGGCTCGACACCGGGGAGCTGTTTTTT.

The rearrangement uses TRBV29-1 and TRBJ1-1, with D perhaps matching TRBD1 (5 bases). Deletions cut 4 bases from V and 3 bases from J, with 15 bases between. The CDR3 totals 14 residues. Germline V gene sequence: CDR1 SQVTM, CDR2 ANQGSEA. The CDR3 is CSVGGLRADTEAFF. The CDR3 DNA is TGCAGCGTTGGGGGACTCAGGGCGGACACTGAAGCTTTCTTT.

The chain uses TRBV5-4 and TRBJ1-4; 9 positions agree with TRBD1. There are 14 residues in the CDR3. With V trimmed by 4 bases and J by 4 bases, 2 bases remained unmatched. The germline CDR1 and CDR2 sequences are SGHNT and YYREEE (reference sequence). The CDR3 sequence: CASSRQGGNEKLFF. The CDR3 DNA sequence: TGTGCCAGCAGCCGACAGGGGGGTAATGAAAAACTGTTTTTT.

This rearrangement joins TRBV15 to TRBJ2-2; no firm D call. The CDR3 runs 14 residues. Trimming left V 5 bases short and J 5 bases short, with 12 bases between. The germline CDR1 and CDR2 sequences are LNHNV and YYDKDF (reference sequence). The CDR3 DNA follows: TGTGCCACCAGCTACAATCCGTTGACCGGGGAGCTGTTTTTT. This encodes CATSYNPLTGELFF.

V usage is TRBV18 and J usage is TRBJ2-1; unclear D gene. CDR1 is KGHSH, CDR2 LQKENI, per germline. Trimming shortened V by 2 bases and J by 8 bases, and 7 bases separated the two germline ends. CDR3 length: 12 residues. Here the CDR3 reads CASSPMGYEQFF. In nucleotides, the CDR3 is TGTGCCAGCTCACCAATGGGCTATGAGCAGTTCTTC.

The V call is TRBV6-1, the J call TRBJ1-5; the D gene is possibly TRBD1 (6 bases). The CDR3 has 16 amino acids. Trimming took off 1 base at V and 10 bases at J, with 20 bases between the two ends. Germline loops: CDR1 MNHNS, CDR2 SASEGT. The CDR3 protein is CASSEVQGQSYSPQHF. The CDR3 nucleotides are TGTGCCAGCAGTGAAGTCCAAGGACAGTCTTACAGCCCCCAGCATTTT.

The chain combines TRBV7-6 with TRBJ1-3; tentatively, D is TRBD1 (5 bases). CDR1 and CDR2 (germline): SGHVS, FNYEAQ. Trimming removed 5 bases at V and 3 bases at J, with 11 bases between. The CDR3 runs 14 residues. The CDR3 is CASSGRTLGNTIYF. As DNA, the CDR3 is TGTGCCAGCAGCGGGCGGACACTTGGAAACACCATATATTTT. Full variable domain (outside the CDR3, taken from reference TRBV7-6 and TRBJ1-3): GAGVSQSPRYKVTKRGQDVALRCDPISGHVSLYWYRQALGQGPEFLTYFNYEAQQDKSGLPNDRFSAERPEGSISTLTIQRTEQRDSAMYRCASSGRTLGNTIYFGEGSWLTVV.

The chain recombines TRBV2 with TRBJ2-1; 9 nucleotides agree with TRBD2. Germline CDR1 reads SNHLY; CDR2 reads FYNNEI. The CDR3 totals 15 residues. The ends lost 5 bases at V and 1 base at J; junction bases unmatched: 3. The CDR3 region is CASSLAGVSYNEQFF. For the CDR3, the DNA is TGTGCCAGCAGTTTAGCGGGAGTATCCTACAATGAGCAGTTCTTC.

The chain uses TRBV19 and TRBJ2-1, with 16 nucleotides matching TRBD2. Per germline, CDR1 LNHDA and CDR2 SQIVND (reference sequence). Trimming cost V 5 bases and J 5 bases; bases outside gene matches: 9. The CDR3 extends over 18 amino acids. DNA of the CDR3: TGTGCCAGTAGTCGGGGACTAGCGGGAGGGCCTGGCGACAATGAGCAGTTCTTC. Its translation is CASSRGLAGGPGDNEQFF.

The chain employs TRBV10-2 and TRBJ1-1; 7 bases line up with TRBD1. The V gene end was trimmed by 6 bases and the J gene end by 6 bases; junction bases not matched to a gene: 10. Germline V gene sequence: CDR1 WSHSY, CDR2 SAAADI. The length of the CDR3 is 14 residues. CDR3 nucleotides: TGCGCCAGCAGGGCACCAGGGGGGTCTGCTGAAGCTTTCTTT. Encoded protein: CASRAPGGSAEAFF.

The chain joins TRBV13 to TRBJ2-1; 8 bases line up with TRBD2. Germline CDR1 is PRHDT and CDR2 is FYEKMQ (reference sequence). This CDR3 contains 16 residues. J was trimmed by 9 bases and V by 5 bases; bases with no gene match: 15. Written as DNA, the CDR3 is TGTGCCAGCAGCCCGACCAATAGCGGGAAGGGGGGTGAGCAGTTCTTC. It translates to CASSPTNSGKGGEQFF. The whole variable domain, filled in from reference TRBV13 and TRBJ2-1, reads AAGVIQSPRHLIKEKRETATLKCYPIPRHDTVYWYQQGPGQDPQFLISFYEKMQSDKGSIPDRFSAQQFSDYHSELNMSSLELGDSALYFCASSPTNSGKGGEQFFGPGTRLTVL.

This clone was detected only a few times. The chain uses TRBV7-8 and TRBJ2-2; the D gene is possibly TRBD2 (6 bases). V gave up 4 bases and J gave up 7 bases, with 28 bases separating them. In germline, CDR1 is SGHVS, CDR2 FQNEAQ. The CDR3 totals 19 residues. The CDR3: CASSSRGRGRRENGGELFF. Written as DNA, the CDR3 is TGTGCCAGCAGCTCGAGGGGCAGAGGGCGGAGGGAAAACGGCGGGGAGCTGTTTTTT.

DNA for the CDR3: TGTGCCTGGTCCGGGACAGGCCCCTACGAGCAGTACTTC. Translated: CAWSGTGPYEQYF. The chain is built from TRBV30 and TRBJ2-7, with 8 positions matching TRBD1. The J segment lost 2 bases and the V segment lost 5 bases, leaving 5 bases of the junction unmatched. The CDR3 extends over 13 amino acids. Looked up from germline, CDR1 is GTSNPN and CDR2 is SVGIG (reference sequence).

The chain employs TRBV5-1 and TRBJ2-2, with TRBD1 matching over 7 bases. From germline, CDR1 is SGHRS and CDR2 YFSETQ. The CDR3 totals 15 residues. Trimming cost V 2 bases and J 1 base; bases outside gene matches: 2. This CDR3 is CASSFPGGNTGELFF. CDR3 bases: TGCGCCAGCAGCTTTCCAGGGGGGAACACCGGGGAGCTGTTTTTT.

The gene calls are TRBV7-9 and TRBJ2-3; 13 nucleotides align to TRBD2. The length of the CDR3 is 16 residues. Trimming at V came to 4 bases and at J to 4 bases, leaving 5 bases not matched to a gene. CDR1 is SEHNR, CDR2 FQNEAQ, per germline (reference sequence). The chain's CDR3 is CASSSWTSGSPDTQYF. In DNA, the CDR3 is TGTGCCAGCAGCTCCTGGACTAGCGGGAGCCCAGATACGCAGTATTTT.

This clone was recorded once. The rearrangement links TRBV28 to TRBJ2-3; 16 bases map to TRBD2. Looked up from germline, CDR1 is MDHEN and CDR2 is SYDVKM. This CDR3 spans 16 amino acids. Germline trimming cut 6 bases from V and 6 bases from J; bases unmatched to any gene: 6. CDR3 nucleotides: TGTGCCAGCAGACAGGGACTAGCGGGAGGGGCGGATACGCAGTATTTT. This gives the protein CASRQGLAGGADTQYF.

V usage is TRBV4-2 and J usage is TRBJ2-6, with TRBD2 matching 7 bases. Trimming took 3 bases from V and 2 from J; bases not matched to a gene: 4. Germline CDR1 LGHNA, CDR2 YNFKEQ. The CDR3 has 16 residues. The CDR3 reads CASSQTGGTGANVLTF. The DNA of the CDR3 is TGTGCCAGCAGCCAGACGGGGGGTACTGGGGCCAACGTCCTGACTTTC.

The chain recombines TRBV28 with TRBJ2-1; 13 bases are shared with TRBD2. The CDR3 contains 17 residues. Per the germline V gene, CDR1 is MDHEN and CDR2 is SYDVKM. V gave up 8 bases and J gave up 3 bases; unmatched junction bases: 10. For the CDR3, the DNA is TGTGCCAGCTTAGGACTAGCGGGAGATTCCTACTACAATGAGCAGTTCTTC. This codes for CASLGLAGDSYYNEQFF.

The V gene is TRBV4-1, the J gene TRBJ2-3, with TRBD1 matching over 11 bases. CDR3 size: 17 residues. Unmatched junction bases numbered 6, after V lost 1 base and J lost 3 bases. Germline V gene lookup returns CDR1 MGHRA and CDR2 YSYEKL. CDR3 sequence (DNA): TGCGCCAGCAGCCAAGGGGCCGGGACAGGGGGAACAGATACGCAGTATTTT. This translates into CASSQGAGTGGTDTQYF.

The V gene is TRBV28, the J gene TRBJ2-7, with D possibly being TRBD1 (5 bases). CDR1 and CDR2 from the germline V gene are MDHEN and SYDVKM. The CDR3 is made up of 16 amino acids. The V end lost 3 bases, the J end lost 3 bases, and 18 bases lay between the germline ends. CDR3 bases: TGTGCCAGCAGTTTGATCCCCAGGGCCCTTAACTACGAGCAGTACTTC. Translation: CASSLIPRALNYEQYF.

The rearrangement joins TRBV10-3 to TRBJ2-5; TRBD2 matches 11 bases. Germline assignment: CDR1 ENHRY and CDR2 SYGVKD. The CDR3 totals 15 residues. Trimming took 6 bases from V and 2 from J; bases not matched to a gene: 5. The chain's CDR3 is CAIRGTSGPQETQYF. The DNA of the CDR3 is TGTGCCATCAGGGGGACTAGCGGCCCGCAAGAGACCCAGTACTTC.

The CDR3 loop is CASSLWAGSNYEQYF. CDR3 nucleotide sequence: TGTGCCAGCAGTTTATGGGCGGGGTCCAACTACGAGCAGTACTTC. The J gene is TRBJ2-7, the V gene TRBV27, with D perhaps TRBD2 (6 bases). Germline V gene data show CDR1 as MNHEY and CDR2 as SMNVEV (reference sequence). The CDR3 spans 15 residues. V dropped 1 base and J dropped 3 bases, with 13 bases sitting between them.

V gene TRBV28 combines with J gene TRBJ1-2, with TRBD1 matching over 10 bases. Germline CDR1 MDHEN, CDR2 SYDVKM. V was pared by 6 bases and J by 3 bases, with 4 bases of the junction left unmatched. CDR3 size: 14 residues. This chain's CDR3 is CASRTGGAYYGYTF. DNA for the CDR3: TGTGCCAGCAGGACAGGGGGCGCTTACTATGGCTACACCTTC.

The rearrangement links TRBV3-1 (or the pseudogene TRBV3-2) to TRBJ1-5; D gene unclear. Trimming stripped 5 bases from V and 7 bases from J, with 18 bases between. The CDR3 totals 15 residues. Germline values: CDR1 LGHDT, CDR2 YNNKEL (reference sequence). The DNA for the CDR3 is TGTGCCAGCAGCGCCGGTAGCGGGTCTGGGCAGCCCCAGCATTTT. As protein: CASSAGSGSGQPQHF.

The V and J genes are TRBV19 and TRBJ1-2; D is unclear. Trimming pared 5 bases from V and 1 base from J, leaving 11 bases between. This CDR3 has 14 residues. Germline V gene lookup returns CDR1 LNHDA and CDR2 SQIVND (reference sequence). The CDR3 DNA reads as TGTGCCAGTAGTCCACTGACGGGTAACTATGGCTACACCTTC. Residues: CASSPLTGNYGYTF.